Presented here are 18 T cell receptor beta chains from one specimen sequenced in a study of CD8 T cells in Susac syndrome. With random hexamers, 0.5 to 1 ug RNA was reverse transcribed. TCRdb called the immunoSEQ multiplex PCR reads again in MiXCR, with one record for every CDR3 protein. The data hold 100,000 to 150,000 distinct CDR3 sequences, with over 85% observed a single time. The sequencing input was CD8+ T cells from PBMCs. Source of these receptors: a human donor with Susac syndrome.

In its sample, this clonotype was seen once. The chain couples TRBV20-1 to TRBJ2-4, with D possibly TRBD1 on 5 matching bases. The ends were cut back, 0 bases at V and 0 bases at J, with 9 bases in the middle. The CDR3 extends over 15 amino acids. Per germline, CDR1 DFQATT and CDR2 SNEGSKA (reference sequence). The CDR3 reads CSARDDSLAKNIQYF. The CDR3 coding sequence is TGCAGTGCTAGAGATGACAGTTTAGCCAAAAACATTCAGTACTTC.

This CDR3 is CASSRTTDLAGGETYEQYF. The DNA of the CDR3 is TGTGCCAGCAGCCGAACCACTGATCTAGCGGGAGGGGAGACCTACGAGCAGTACTTC. The chain joins TRBV4-2 to TRBJ2-7; 12 bases line up with TRBD2. Germline V gene data show CDR1 as LGHNA and CDR2 as YNFKEQ. The CDR3 consists of 19 residues. The trim removed 4 bases at V and 2 bases at J, leaving 15 bases unmatched.

The chain has TRBV4-2 and TRBJ2-1; 8 nucleotides match TRBD2. The CDR3 sequence is 17 residues long. The junction had 12 bases not matched to a gene; V was cut back by 2 bases and J by 6 bases. Germline lookup yields CDR1 LGHNA and CDR2 YNFKEQ. This CDR3 reads CASSQYPTAGDGNEQFF. The CDR3 DNA is TGTGCCAGCAGCCAATACCCCACAGCGGGAGATGGCAATGAGCAGTTCTTC.

The V gene is TRBV12-5, the J gene TRBJ1-1, with a weak D call TRBD1 (6 bases). Trimming removed 3 bases from V and 4 bases from J, with 6 bases in between. The CDR3 runs to 12 residues. Looked up from germline, CDR1 is LGHNT and CDR2 is FRNRAP. DNA for the CDR3: TGTGCTAGTGGTTTAGGGGGCACTGAAGCTTTCTTT. Translated: CASGLGGTEAFF.

The chain couples TRBV20-1 to TRBJ2-1; TRBD1 matches 7 bases. Losses at the gene ends were 1 base for V and 3 bases for J; bases not matched to a gene: 6. Germline V gene lookup returns CDR1 DFQATT and CDR2 SNEGSKA (reference sequence). This CDR3 is built from 15 residues. The CDR3 nucleotides are TGCAGTGCTAGAGGAGTGGGACAGTTCTACAATGAGCAGTTCTTC. It translates to CSARGVGQFYNEQFF.

The V call is TRBV14, the J call TRBJ2-1; 9 nucleotides match TRBD2. The CDR3 covers 15 residues. The junction had 11 bases not matched to a gene; V was cut back by 4 bases and J by 10 bases. Germline loops: CDR1 SGHDN, CDR2 FVKESK. For the CDR3, the DNA is TGTGCCAGCAGCCCCATTCGCGGGGGGGCCAACGAGCAGTTCTTC. Encoded protein: CASSPIRGGANEQFF.

This chain joins TRBV28 and TRBJ2-6; D gene uncertain. From germline, CDR1 is MDHEN and CDR2 SYDVKM. This CDR3 is built from 18 residues. The V and J ends lost 3 bases and 2 bases respectively, with 17 bases between them. CDR3 protein: CASSFSVSGPAGANVLTF. The CDR3 DNA reads as TGTGCCAGCAGTTTCTCCGTTTCTGGGCCTGCTGGGGCCAACGTCCTGACTTTC.

The V gene is TRBV7-8, the J gene TRBJ2-1, with 12 bases lining up with TRBD2. This CDR3 comprises 16 residues. V gave up 5 bases and J gave up 1 base; unmatched junction bases: 3. From germline, CDR1 is SGHVS and CDR2 FQNEAQ. The CDR3 DNA sequence: TGTGCCAGCAGCGCTAGCGGGAGGGGATCCTACAATGAGCAGTTCTTC. Its protein product is CASSASGRGSYNEQFF.

V gene TRBV13 combines with J gene TRBJ2-2; weak D call: TRBD2 (5 bases). CDR1 and CDR2 from the germline V gene are PRHDT and FYEKMQ (reference sequence). The CDR3 runs to 16 residues. The ends were cut back, 5 bases at V and 1 base at J, with 14 bases in the middle. CDR3 sequence: CASSPRGEGNTGELFF. In DNA form, the CDR3 reads TGTGCCAGCAGCCCCCGTGGTGAGGGGAACACCGGGGAGCTGTTTTTT.

The rearrangement joins TRBV30 to TRBJ1-2; D is unclear. The V gene's germline CDR1 is GTSNPN and CDR2 SVGIG (reference sequence). The CDR3 has 11 amino acids. V was cut by 3 bases and J by 5 bases, with 7 bases left in between. CDR3: CAWRAGYGYTF. The CDR3 nucleotides are TGTGCCTGGAGGGCAGGTTATGGCTACACCTTC. The entire variable domain, with the rest obtained from reference TRBV30 and TRBJ1-2, is as follows: SQTIHQWPATLVQPVGSPLSLECTVEGTSNPNLYWYRQAAGRGLQLLFYSVGIGQISSEVPQNLSASRPQDRQFILSSKKLLLSDSGFYLCAWRAGYGYTFGSGTRLTVV.

The chain couples TRBV6-6 to TRBJ2-1, with 10 bases aligning to TRBD2. Trimming removed 7 bases from V and 4 bases from J; junction bases left unmatched: 7. CDR3 length: 15 amino acids. Germline values: CDR1 MNHNY, CDR2 SVGAGI (reference sequence). CDR3: CASILSTSGYNEQFF. CDR3 coding DNA: TGTGCCAGCATTCTTTCGACTAGCGGGTACAATGAGCAGTTCTTC.

The chain couples TRBV7-9 to TRBJ1-5; D perhaps matches TRBD1 (5 bases). V was trimmed by 5 bases and J by 0 bases, leaving 11 bases between them. The CDR3 runs to 15 residues. Germline V CDR1 and CDR2: SEHNR, FQNEAQ (reference sequence). The CDR3 region is CASSTTDDSNQPQHF. The CDR3, as DNA: TGTGCCAGCAGCACGACAGATGATAGCAATCAGCCCCAGCATTTT.

This chain connects TRBV30 to TRBJ2-7, with 7 bases identical to TRBD1. V shed 0 bases, J shed 2 bases, and the junction held 7 bases outside the gene matches. This CDR3 spans 15 amino acids. Germline assignment: CDR1 GTSNPN and CDR2 SVGIG (reference sequence). The CDR3 DNA reads as TGTGCCTGGAGTGTAGTCTTAGGGGGCCCCTACGAGCAGTACTTC. Protein sequence: CAWSVVLGGPYEQYF. Complete variable domain (other parts from reference TRBV30 and TRBJ2-7): SQTIHQWPATLVQPVGSPLSLECTVEGTSNPNLYWYRQAAGRGLQLLFYSVGIGQISSEVPQNLSASRPQDRQFILSSKKLLLSDSGFYLCAWSVVLGGPYEQYFGPGTRLTVT.

This rearrangement joins TRBV6-2 or TRBV6-3 to TRBJ1-5, with 9 bases aligning to TRBD1. CDR1 MNHEY and CDR2 SVGEGT come from the germline V gene. V lost 1 base, J lost 4 bases, and 2 bases stayed unmatched. The CDR3 sequence is 15 residues long. DNA of the CDR3: TGTGCCAGCAGTTACTTACAGGGGGCGAATCAGCCCCAGCATTTT. Translation gives CASSYLQGANQPQHF.

The genes are TRBV7-2 and TRBJ2-5, with a weak D call TRBD2 (5 bases). V shed 2 bases and J shed 1 base, with 14 bases lying between them. This CDR3 is built from 16 residues. Germline V gene data show CDR1 as SGHTA and CDR2 as FQGNSA. CDR3 sequence: CASSLYPEGGQETQYF. Here the CDR3 DNA reads TGTGCCAGCAGCTTATACCCCGAGGGCGGCCAAGAGACCCAGTACTTC. Full variable domain (rest looked up from reference TRBV7-2 and TRBJ2-5): GAGVSQSPSNKVTEKGKDVELRCDPISGHTALYWYRQSLGQGLEFLIYFQGNSAPDKSGLPSDRFSAERTGGSVSTLTIQRTQQEDSAVYLCASSLYPEGGQETQYFGPGTRLLVL.

The genes are TRBV25-1 and TRBJ1-2; possible D gene TRBD1, 6 bases. Germline-derived CDR1 and CDR2 are MGHDK and SYGVNS. The CDR3 spans 14 residues. V gave up 3 bases and J gave up 6 bases, with 14 bases separating them. CDR3 protein: CASSEYRASNGYTF. As DNA, the CDR3 is TGTGCCAGCAGTGAGTACAGGGCATCAAATGGCTACACCTTC.

The V and J genes are TRBV12-3 or TRBV12-4 and TRBJ2-1, with 10 nucleotides matching TRBD1. V lost 6 bases and J lost 9; bases outside the gene matches: 11. CDR3 size: 15 residues. The CDR3 DNA follows: TGTGCCAGCAGGGGAGGGGGACAGGGGACCGGTGAGCAGTTCTTC. Translation gives CASRGGGQGTGEQFF.

The V and J genes are TRBV12-3 or TRBV12-4 and TRBJ2-7; no clear D gene. This CDR3 spans 14 amino acids. V lost 5 bases and J lost 0, with 11 bases in between. The CDR3 DNA follows: TGTGCCAGCAGTCCGGACGGAAGCTCCTACGAGCAGTACTTC. It translates to CASSPDGSSYEQYF.